One and the same sample provided the 12 T cell receptor beta chains below, sequenced in a study of metastatic and nonmetastatic thyroid tumors. TCRdb ran MiXCR on the PCR reads. The profile shows approximately 38,000 clones, 17% of them singletons. All patients reached thyroid surgery having received no treatment beforehand. Material: tumor tissue. The receptors stem from a female donor with papillary thyroid cancer or a benign thyroid nodule (not recorded which). Some clones in this sample may be carry-over from other donors' samples.

In its sample, this clone was seen many times. The CDR3 here is CSARDPLGGDFLSYEQYF. The DNA for the CDR3 is TGCAGTGCTAGAGACCCCTTGGGGGGGGACTTTCTCTCCTACGAGCAGTACTTC. The chain carries TRBV20-1 and TRBJ2-7, with 7 bases fitting TRBD2. Looked up from germline, CDR1 is DFQATT and CDR2 is SNEGSKA (reference sequence). V shed 0 bases and J 0 bases; nucleotides not matched to a gene: 14. The CDR3 has 18 residues.

Ten or more counts support this clone. The V and J genes are TRBV19 and TRBJ1-1; TRBD1 agrees at 7 bases. Germline V lookup: CDR1 LNHDA, CDR2 SQIVND (reference sequence). This CDR3 region has 15 residues. Trimming removed 7 bases from V and 4 bases from J; junction bases left unmatched: 12. DNA of the CDR3: TGTGCCAGTACCCACCTCCCGGCAGGGGGCACTGAAGCTTTCTTT. This sequence encodes CASTHLPAGGTEAFF.

This clone was seen many times. A much larger clone lies a single base off, so this may be a read error. At the DNA level, this CDR3 is encoded by other sequences in the same sample as well. The rearrangement links TRBV6-1 to TRBJ1-1; D is ambiguous. V lost 6 bases, J lost 5 bases, and 13 bases lay in between. The CDR3 runs to 13 residues. CDR1 MNHNS and CDR2 SASEGT come from the germline V gene. This CDR3 reads CASRPLSRTEAFF. In DNA, the CDR3 is TGTGCCAGCAGGCCCTTAAGCCGGACTGAAGCTTTCTTT.

This clone was detected ten times or more. The CDR3 sequence: CASLPRENNEQFF. The CDR3 DNA reads TGTGCCAGCCTTCCGCGGGAGAACAATGAGCAGTTCTTC. The genes are TRBV6-1 and TRBJ2-1, with 7 bases aligning to TRBD2. CDR1 and CDR2 from the germline V gene are MNHNS and SASEGT. This CDR3 has 13 amino acids. Trimming removed 8 bases from V and 5 bases from J; junction bases left unmatched: 6.

This clone was observed at least ten times. This chain connects TRBV12-3 or TRBV12-4 to TRBJ2-2, with D perhaps matching TRBD1 (6 bases). With 2 bases removed from V and 5 bases from J, the gap between germline ends came to 9 bases. CDR3 length equals 14 residues. The CDR3 spells CASSLTGKTGELFF. Written as DNA, the CDR3 is TGTGCCAGCAGTTTAACAGGGAAAACCGGGGAGCTGTTTTTT.

On this clone itself: A much larger clone lies one base from this, so it may be a read error. Distinct nucleotide sequences in the sample also encode this CDR3. V usage is TRBV10-1 and J usage is TRBJ2-1; D is tentatively TRBD1 or TRBD2 (5 bases each). V dropped 4 bases and J dropped 2 bases, with 24 bases sitting between them. CDR1 and CDR2 (germline): WNHNN, SYGVQD (reference sequence). The CDR3 consists of 19 residues. The CDR3 DNA reads as TGCGCCAGCAGTGGGGGATACCGTACGGGACCGGACCCCTACAATGAGCAGTTCTTC. Residues: CASSGGYRTGPDPYNEQFF.

This clone was observed at least ten times. This may stem from a read error, because a much larger clone lies one nucleotide away. Other DNA variants within this sample encode the same CDR3. V usage is TRBV12-3 or TRBV12-4 and J usage is TRBJ1-2; D not certain. The CDR3 totals 14 residues. The CDR3 sequence is CASSFGPNPWGYTF. CDR3 nucleotides: TGTGCCAGTAGTTTCGGGCCTAATCCGTGGGGCTACACCTTC.

Details on this clone: One junction end disagrees with the germline gene, perhaps due to a read error. V and J are TRBV5-1 and TRBJ2-3, with a weak D call TRBD2 (5 bases). The CDR3 extends over 15 amino acids. Germline CDR1 SGHRS, CDR2 YFSETQ. The CDR3 DNA reads TGCGCCATCAGCTTGGAGGTACTGTACACAGATACGCAGTATTTT. Its translation: CAISLEVLYTDTQYF.

Within the sample, this clone is large. An end of the junction differs from the germline gene, which may be a read error. V usage is TRBV6-5 and J usage is TRBJ2-7, with D uncertain. Germline CDR1 and CDR2: MNHEY and SVGAGI. The CDR3 extends over 13 amino acids. The CDR3 protein is CASSYSIDREQYF. The CDR3 region has the DNA TGTGCCAGCAGCTACTCAATAGACCGCGAGCAGTACTTC.

This clone was counted ten times or more. The J gene is TRBJ1-2, the V gene TRBV7-9; D gene ambiguous. V was trimmed by 5 bases and J by 5 bases, leaving 21 bases between them. This CDR3 is 16 amino acids long. Germline CDR1 SEHNR, CDR2 FQNEAQ (reference sequence). CDR3 DNA: TGTGCCAGCAGCCCCCGTGGAGGGAGGGATCGGTATGGCTACACCTTC. Amino acid sequence: CASSPRGGRDRYGYTF.

In its sample, this clone was seen many times. This CDR3 is CASSPGRTSANTGELFF. CDR3 in DNA: TGTGCCAGCAGCCCGGGAAGGACTAGCGCGAACACCGGGGAGCTGTTTTTT. The chain carries TRBV4-2 and TRBJ2-2; 9 nucleotides line up with TRBD2. Per germline, CDR1 LGHNA and CDR2 YNFKEQ. Germline trimming cut 4 bases from V and 0 bases from J; bases unmatched to any gene: 6. The CDR3 spans 17 residues.

This clone has ten or more counts. This chain connects TRBV29-1 to TRBJ2-5, with TRBD2 matching over 9 bases. This CDR3 contains 12 residues. Germline V gene sequence: CDR1 SQVTM, CDR2 ANQGSEA. The V and J ends lost 6 bases and 3 bases, in that order; junction bases with no gene match: 2. This chain's CDR3 is CSVRLAEETQYF. CDR3 sequence (DNA): TGCAGCGTCAGACTAGCGGAAGAGACCCAGTACTTC.